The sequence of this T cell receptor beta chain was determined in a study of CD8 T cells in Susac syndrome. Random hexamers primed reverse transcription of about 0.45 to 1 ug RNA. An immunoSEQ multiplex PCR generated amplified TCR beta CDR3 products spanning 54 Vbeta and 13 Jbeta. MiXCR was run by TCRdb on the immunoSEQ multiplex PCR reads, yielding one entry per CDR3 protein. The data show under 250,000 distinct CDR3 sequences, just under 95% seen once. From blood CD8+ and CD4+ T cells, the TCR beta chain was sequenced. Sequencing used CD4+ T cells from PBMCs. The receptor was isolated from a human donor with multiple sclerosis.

For the CDR3, the DNA is TGTGCCAGCAGCTTGGACTTAGGGACTGAAGCTTTCTTT. Its protein is CASSLDLGTEAFF. The V and J genes are TRBV7-9 and TRBJ1-1; D gene unclear. V shed 3 bases and J shed 5 bases, with 10 bases lying between them. This CDR3 contains 13 residues. Per germline, CDR1 SEHNR and CDR2 FQNEAQ (reference sequence).